Each of the 24 T cell receptor beta chains below was sequenced from the same sample in a study of shared T cell receptors in the human thymus. Measured with immunoSEQ multiplex PCR; TCRdb has only the in-frame clones, and not every one. The sample carries about 660,000 clones, over 75% recorded once. These data are also associated with another study on human thymus T cells.

Specimen: thymocytes. These receptors were collected from a boy in the first two years of life with a congenital heart defect.

V and J are TRBV4-1 and TRBJ2-3; D uncertain. Trimming took 2 bases from V and 5 from J, leaving 8 bases between them. The CDR3 runs to 13 residues. Germline V gene lookup returns CDR1 MGHRA and CDR2 YSYEKL. The CDR3 sequence: CASSQKSEDTQYF. CDR3 nucleotides: TGCGCCAGCAGCCAAAAGAGTGAAGATACGCAGTATTTT.

J is TRBJ1-1 and V is TRBV5-4; TRBD1 matches at 7 bases. The length of the CDR3 is 15 residues. V lost 4 bases and J lost 5; bases outside the gene matches: 11. Germline V gene sequence: CDR1 SGHNT, CDR2 YYREEE (reference sequence). CDR3 nucleotide sequence: TGTGCCAGCAGCCCTCCGGACAGGCCTTTAACTGAAGCTTTCTTT. This codes for CASSPPDRPLTEAFF.

This clone has only one observation. This chain connects TRBV5-6 to TRBJ2-7; the match to TRBD2 covers 7 bases. J lost 4 bases, V lost 3 bases, and 13 bases had no gene match. Germline lookup yields CDR1 SGHDT and CDR2 YYEEEE. The CDR3 has 16 amino acids. CDR3 nucleotide sequence: TGTGCCAGCAGCTGCGTTCCGACTAGCTCGGTGTACGAGCAGTACTTC. Translation gives CASSCVPTSSVYEQYF.

V and J are TRBV30 and TRBJ2-2; D possibly corresponds to TRBD2 (6 bases). V was cut by 4 bases and J by 4 bases, with 22 bases left in between. There are 17 residues in the CDR3. Germline V gene lookup returns CDR1 GTSNPN and CDR2 SVGIG (reference sequence). The CDR3 spells CAWTKTLGGGFTGELFF. The CDR3 nucleotides are TGTGCCTGGACCAAAACCTTGGGGGGTGGCTTCACCGGGGAGCTGTTTTTT. The whole variable domain, filled in from reference TRBV30 and TRBJ2-2, reads SQTIHQWPATLVQPVGSPLSLECTVEGTSNPNLYWYRQAAGRGLQLLFYSVGIGQISSEVPQNLSASRPQDRQFILSSKKLLLSDSGFYLCAWTKTLGGGFTGELFFGEGSRLTVL.

The chain links TRBV12-5 to TRBJ2-3; 8 bases are a match to TRBD2. CDR1 is LGHNT, CDR2 FRNRAP, per germline. After removal of 11 bases from V and 5 bases from J, the junction contained 12 bases not matched to a gene. This CDR3 region has 14 residues. CDR3 DNA: TGTGCTTCTGGGGGCGGGAGGCTAGAAGATACGCAGTATTTT. This codes for CASGGGRLEDTQYF.

This clone was recorded once. V and J are TRBV18 and TRBJ2-3; 8 bases match TRBD2. CDR1 and CDR2 from the germline V gene are KGHSH and LQKENI. This CDR3 has 16 amino acids. The trim removed 3 bases at V and 4 bases at J, leaving 9 bases unmatched. In DNA, the CDR3 is TGTGCCAGCTCACCTCCTGGACTAGCAATGCCAGATACGCAGTATTTT. Protein sequence: CASSPPGLAMPDTQYF. The full variable domain, with the rest looked up from reference TRBV18 and TRBJ2-3, is NAGVMQNPRHLVRRRGQEARLRCSPMKGHSHVYWYRQLPEEGLKFMVYLQKENIIDESGMPKERFSAEFPKEGPSILRIQQVVRGDSAAYFCASSPPGLAMPDTQYFGPGTRLTVL.

The chain employs TRBV2 and TRBJ2-1; 10 bases fit TRBD2. The V gene end was trimmed by 3 bases and the J gene end by 3 bases; junction bases not matched to a gene: 8. The CDR3 totals 17 residues. The V gene's germline CDR1 is SNHLY and CDR2 FYNNEI. In DNA, the CDR3 is TGTGCCAGCAGTGACGATCAGACTAGCGGGTACTACAATGAGCAGTTCTTC. It translates to CASSDDQTSGYYNEQFF.

This rearrangement joins TRBV28 to TRBJ2-7; 9 bases line up with TRBD1. In germline, CDR1 is MDHEN, CDR2 SYDVKM. With V trimmed by 1 base and J by 3 bases, 16 bases remained unmatched. This CDR3 is 19 amino acids long. Here the CDR3 reads CASSLLYPDRGEPFYEQYF. The CDR3 nucleotides are TGTGCCAGCAGTTTATTATACCCGGACAGGGGAGAACCCTTCTACGAGCAGTACTTC.

The chain combines TRBV29-1 with TRBJ2-7; TRBD2 is a possible D gene (6 bases). CDR1 is SQVTM, CDR2 ANQGSEA, per germline. Trimming stripped 4 bases from V and 2 bases from J, with 15 bases between. The CDR3 totals 14 residues. CDR3 amino acids: CSVAEGGSPYEQYF. CDR3 coding DNA: TGCAGCGTTGCGGAGGGAGGCTCCCCCTACGAGCAGTACTTC.

V gene TRBV28 combines with J gene TRBJ2-1; 16 positions match TRBD2. Losses at the gene ends were 4 bases for V and 9 bases for J; bases not matched to a gene: 3. Germline V gene data show CDR1 as MDHEN and CDR2 as SYDVKM. CDR3 size: 15 residues. CDR3: CASSSGTSGRGEQFF. CDR3 sequence (DNA): TGTGCCAGCAGTTCCGGGACTAGCGGGAGGGGTGAGCAGTTCTTC.

V and J are TRBV4-2 and TRBJ2-3; D is perhaps TRBD2 (6 bases). CDR1 is LGHNA, CDR2 YNFKEQ, per germline. The length of the CDR3 is 16 residues. Trimming took 0 bases from V and 0 from J, leaving 10 bases between them. The CDR3 nucleotides are TGTGCCAGCAGCCAAGAGGACTACCCTAGCACAGATACGCAGTATTTT. It translates to CASSQEDYPSTDTQYF.

CDR3 residues: CSVGEWGPQGLYNEQFF. The CDR3 DNA follows: TGCAGCGTTGGAGAGTGGGGGCCCCAGGGCCTTTACAATGAGCAGTTCTTC. This sequence joins TRBV29-1 and TRBJ2-1, with a tentative D call TRBD1 (6 bases). Between the trimmed V and J ends, which lost 4 bases and 4 bases, there was a span of 23 bases. Germline V gene sequence: CDR1 SQVTM, CDR2 ANQGSEA. This CDR3 has 17 amino acids.

The genes are TRBV30 and TRBJ2-3; D might be TRBD2 (6 bases). From germline, CDR1 is GTSNPN and CDR2 SVGIG (reference sequence). Deletions cut 2 bases from V and 4 bases from J, with 19 bases between. The length of the CDR3 is 16 residues. The CDR3 loop reads CAWSRRVLRVADTQYF. DNA for the CDR3: TGTGCCTGGAGTAGGAGGGTTCTGCGTGTGGCAGATACGCAGTATTTT.

V is TRBV7-2 and J is TRBJ2-5, with TRBD2 matching over 10 bases. The CDR3 spans 17 residues. The J segment lost 1 base and the V segment lost 5 bases, leaving 10 bases of the junction unmatched. Germline-derived CDR1 and CDR2 are SGHTA and FQGNSA. The CDR3 is CASSPWVAGGGQETQYF. For the CDR3, the DNA is TGTGCCAGCAGCCCCTGGGTAGCGGGAGGTGGCCAAGAGACCCAGTACTTC.

The chain couples TRBV11-2 to TRBJ2-7; TRBD2 is a possible D gene (10 bases). V was trimmed by 2 bases and J by 2 bases, leaving 22 bases between them. This CDR3 is 18 amino acids long. CDR1 is SGHAT and CDR2 is FQNNGV in the germline V gene. The CDR3 reads CASSLRGQGLAGAYEQYF. Written as DNA, the CDR3 is TGTGCCAGCAGCTTAAGGGGACAGGGTCTAGCGGGGGCCTACGAGCAGTACTTC.

This clone appeared a few times. The CDR3, as DNA: TGTGCCTGGGTCGGCTGGGGACCGGGACAGGGGGCAAACGAGCAGTACTTC. The encoded protein is CAWVGWGPGQGANEQYF. This chain connects TRBV30 to TRBJ2-7; TRBD1 agrees at 12 bases. Germline V lookup: CDR1 GTSNPN, CDR2 SVGIG (reference sequence). V shed 5 bases, J shed 5 bases, and the junction held 16 bases outside the gene matches. The CDR3 has 17 residues.

The chain recombines TRBV30 with TRBJ2-7, with a possible D match to TRBD2 (6 bases). Germline CDR1 and CDR2: GTSNPN and SVGIG (reference sequence). This CDR3 is 13 amino acids long. The germline V and J ends were trimmed by 4 bases and 3 bases, with 13 bases remaining between them. The CDR3 loop reads CAWTAGARYEQYF. The CDR3 DNA follows: TGTGCCTGGACAGCGGGCGCTCGCTACGAGCAGTACTTC. Full variable domain (remainder filled in from reference TRBV30 and TRBJ2-7): SQTIHQWPATLVQPVGSPLSLECTVEGTSNPNLYWYRQAAGRGLQLLFYSVGIGQISSEVPQNLSASRPQDRQFILSSKKLLLSDSGFYLCAWTAGARYEQYFGPGTRLTVT.

CDR3 nucleotide sequence: TGTGCTAGTGGCCACAGGGACAGGGGAGGGGACACTGAAGCTTTCTTT. It encodes CASGHRDRGGDTEAFF. V is TRBV12-5 and J is TRBJ1-1; 10 bases fit TRBD1. Germline CDR1 is LGHNT and CDR2 is FRNRAP. The CDR3 consists of 16 residues. V trimming: 6 bases; J trimming: 3 bases; junction bases outside the gene matches: 10.

The chain links TRBV5-6 to TRBJ2-4; possible D gene TRBD2, 6 bases. Trimming shortened V by 2 bases and J by 10 bases, and 22 bases separated the two germline ends. CDR1 and CDR2 from the germline V gene are SGHDT and YYEEEE. The CDR3 is 16 residues long. CDR3 residues: CASSFSFRGRTPIQYF. CDR3 nucleotides: TGTGCCAGCAGCTTTTCTTTTCGGGGGAGGACACCTATTCAGTACTTC.

The chain links TRBV11-2 to TRBJ2-3; 11 bases are shared with TRBD2. The CDR3 extends over 19 amino acids. After removal of 5 bases from V and 0 bases from J, the junction contained 13 bases not matched to a gene. In germline, CDR1 is SGHAT, CDR2 FQNNGV. The DNA for the CDR3 is TGTGCCAGCAGCCTAACTGGACTAGCGGGCCTTACTAGCACAGATACGCAGTATTTT. Protein product: CASSLTGLAGLTSTDTQYF.

The rearrangement joins TRBV28 to TRBJ2-7; TRBD2 might be the D (7 bases). The CDR3 totals 13 residues. The V gene lost 4 bases and the J gene lost 5 bases, with 12 bases spanning the gap. Germline CDR1 and CDR2: MDHEN and SYDVKM. CDR3 in DNA: TGTGCCAGCAGTTCTAGGGGGAGGGACGAGCAGTACTTC. This sequence encodes CASSSRGRDEQYF.

This clone was recorded once. The V and J genes are TRBV7-9 and TRBJ2-7; 11 bases are shared with TRBD2. CDR1 SEHNR and CDR2 FQNEAQ come from the germline V gene (reference sequence). CDR3 length: 15 residues. V was pared by 2 bases and J by 5 bases, with 5 bases of the junction left unmatched. The CDR3 sequence is CASSLLTSGSNEQYF. The CDR3 DNA follows: TGTGCCAGCAGCTTACTAACTAGCGGGAGTAACGAGCAGTACTTC.

This chain joins TRBV15 and TRBJ2-7; the match to TRBD2 covers 12 bases. The CDR3 totals 15 residues. Per the germline V gene, CDR1 is LNHNV and CDR2 is YYDKDF (reference sequence). The trim removed 2 bases at V and 3 bases at J, leaving 2 bases unmatched. In DNA, the CDR3 is TGTGCCACCAGCAGACCTAGCGGGAGGGGCTACGAGCAGTACTTC. It yields the protein CATSRPSGRGYEQYF.

V usage is TRBV5-1 and J usage is TRBJ2-1; 10 bases map to TRBD1. The V gene end was trimmed by 0 bases and the J gene end by 7 bases; junction bases not matched to a gene: 4. The V gene's germline CDR1 is SGHRS and CDR2 YFSETQ. This CDR3 is 15 amino acids long. CDR3 loop: CASSLGQGAQNEQFF. In nucleotides, the CDR3 is TGCGCCAGCAGCTTGGGACAGGGGGCCCAAAATGAGCAGTTCTTC.